This TCR beta chain was captured by sequencing in a study of T cells in Graves' hyperthyroidism and ophthalmopathy. Graves' hyperthyroidism is called stable when ophthalmopathy does not progress within 18 months. Germline loops: CDR1 SGHRS, CDR2 YFSETQ. CDR3 size: 17 residues. Trimming pared 4 bases from V and 6 bases from J, leaving 22 bases between. Amplification of TCR beta CDR3 regions used RNA as the template. The study used the HTBI primer set for a first-round RT-PCR of the TCR CDR3. TCRdb fed the multiplex PCR reads into MiXCR, producing one record per CDR3 protein. The data show some 550,000 distinct CDR3 sequences, more than 20% seen once. As for this clonotype: Its cognate antigen is unknown. It may be a read error: a sequence one base away is much more abundant.

General observations from the study: A model using 13 V-J features told ophthalmopathy apart from stable hyperthyroidism. Ophthalmopathy was predicted by the model a median of roughly 6 months ahead of onset.

The chain employs TRBV5-1 and TRBJ2-2, with a possible D match to TRBD2 (6 bases). This TCR came from a man younger than 30 with Graves' hyperthyroidism. The sequencing input was blood. The CDR3 DNA reads TGCGCCAGCAGCCGCGGGATAGCATTCCTCGGTGCCGGGGAGCTGTTTTTT. It codes for CASSRGIAFLGAGELFF. Based on the CDR3 plus reference TRBV5-1 and TRBJ2-2, the full variable domain is KAGVTQTPRYLIKTRGQQVTLSCSPISGHRSVSWYQQTPGQGLQFLFEYFSETQRNKGNFPGRFSGRQFSNSRSEMNVSTLELGDSALYLCASSRGIAFLGAGELFFGEGSRLTVL.